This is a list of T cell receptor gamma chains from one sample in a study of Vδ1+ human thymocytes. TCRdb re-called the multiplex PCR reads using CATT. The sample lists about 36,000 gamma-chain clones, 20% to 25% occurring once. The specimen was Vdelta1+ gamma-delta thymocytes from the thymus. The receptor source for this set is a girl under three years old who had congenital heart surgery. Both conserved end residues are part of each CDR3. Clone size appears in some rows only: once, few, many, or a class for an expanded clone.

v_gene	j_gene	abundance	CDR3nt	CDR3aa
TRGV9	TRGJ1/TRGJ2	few	TGTGCCTTGTGGGAGCCCAGAAAGAAACTCTTT	CALWEPRKKLF
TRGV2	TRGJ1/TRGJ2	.	TGTGCCACCTGGGACTCCTTTGTAAATAAGAAACTCTTT	CATWDSFVNKKLF
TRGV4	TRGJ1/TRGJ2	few	TGTGCCACCTGGGATGGGAAGATTTATTATTATAAGAAACTCTTT	CATWDGKIYYYKKLF
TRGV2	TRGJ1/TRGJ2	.	TGTGCCACCTGGGACGGGCAAAGTTATTATAAGAAACTCTTT	CATWDGQSYYKKLF
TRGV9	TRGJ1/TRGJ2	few	TGTGCCTTGTGGGAGGTAGGGAATTATAAGAAACTCTTT	CALWEVGNYKKLF
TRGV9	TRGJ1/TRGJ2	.	TGTGCCTTGTGGGAGGCGTTGCCTTATTATAAGAAACTCTTT	CALWEALPYYKKLF
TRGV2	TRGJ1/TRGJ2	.	TGTGCCACCTGGGATAACTTCACTTATTATAAGAAACTCTTT	CATWDNFTYYKKLF
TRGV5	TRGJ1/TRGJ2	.	TGTGCCACCTGGGACAGCCTTCGGGAGTATAAGAAACTCTTT	CATWDSLREYKKLF
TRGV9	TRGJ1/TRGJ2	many	TGTGCCTTGTGGGAACCCATGCCCTGGGGGAAGAAACTCTTT	CALWEPMPWGKKLF
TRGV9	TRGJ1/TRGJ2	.	TGTGCCTTGTGGGAGGCCATTCTTACTAAGAAACTCTTT	CALWEAILTKKLF
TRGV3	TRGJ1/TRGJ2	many	TGTGCCACCTGGGACAGGCTAGAGAAACTCTTT	CATWDRLEKLF
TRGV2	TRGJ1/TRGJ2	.	TGTGCCACCTGGGATGGACCAAGAAACCCGAATTATAAGAAACTCTTT	CATWDGPRNPNYKKLF
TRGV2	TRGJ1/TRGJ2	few	TGTGCCACCTGGGCCTCTAGGACGGTCGGTGTTGGAGATTATAAGAAACTCTTT	CATWASRTVGVGDYKKLF
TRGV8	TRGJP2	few	TGTGCCACCTGGGACAGGCAGGAGGGTAATGATTGGATCAAGACGTTT	CATWDRQEGNDWIKTF
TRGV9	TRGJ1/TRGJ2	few	TGTGCCTTGTGGGAGTCCCACCTTCGTAAGGAGTATAAGAAACTCTTT	CALWESHLRKEYKKLF
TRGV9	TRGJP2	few	TGTGCCCTAAGTAGTGATTGGATCAAGACGTTT	CALSSDWIKTF
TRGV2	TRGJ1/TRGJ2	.	TGTGCCACCTGGGACGGGGAGGATCATTATAAGAAACTCTTT	CATWDGEDHYKKLF
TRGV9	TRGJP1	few	TGTGCCTTGTGGGAGCCACATACCACTGGTTGGTTCAAGATATTT	CALWEPHTTGWFKIF
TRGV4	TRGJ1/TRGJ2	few	TGTGCCACCTGGCTGAAAGATAAGAAACTCTTT	CATWLKDKKLF
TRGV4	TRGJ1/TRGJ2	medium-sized	TGTGCCACCTGGGATGGGGCTTATTATAAGAAACTCTTT	CATWDGAYYKKLF
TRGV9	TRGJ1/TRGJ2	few	TGTGCCTTGTGGGAGCCGCGGAAGAAACTCTTT	CALWEPRKKLF
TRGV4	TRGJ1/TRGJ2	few	TGTGCCACCTGGAATTGCTCTTATAAGAAACTCTTT	CATWNCSYKKLF
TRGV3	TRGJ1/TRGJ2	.	TGTGCCACCTGGGACATCTCTTATTATAAGAAACTCTTT	CATWDISYYKKLF
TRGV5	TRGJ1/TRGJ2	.	TGTGCCACCTGGGACGGATTCAATTATAAGAAACTCTTT	CATWDGFNYKKLF
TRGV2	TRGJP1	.	TGTGCCACCTGGGACGGGCCTGGAGCCACTGGTTGGTTCAAGATATTT	CATWDGPGATGWFKIF
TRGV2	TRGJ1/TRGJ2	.	TGTGCCACCTGGGACGGGCGCGTAATTTATTATAAGAAACTCTTT	CATWDGRVIYYKKLF
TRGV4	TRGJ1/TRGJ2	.	TGTGCCACCTGGGATGGGATTAATTATAAGAAACTCTTT	CATWDGINYKKLF